This T cell receptor (beta chain) was obtained from a study of cytomegalovirus exposure and HLA in healthy donors. The study sampled nominally healthy donors, though unrecorded immune exposures were likely. Regarding this clone: The antigen is unknown.

Study-wide results and caveats: Analyzed later, association rates of TCRs varied across HLA loci, with DRB1 most and HLA-C fewest. CMV antigen specificity was confirmed in vitro for a few CMV-associated chains.

It was with 60 Vbeta and 13 Jbeta primers that the PCR ran. Profiling relied on immunoSEQ multiplex PCR, and the TCRdb table lists in-frame clones only, not all of them. The sample carries 150,000 to 200,000 clones, under 85% recorded once. The TCR comes from a female donor in good health and CMV-seronegative. Sequencing used PBMCs.

For the CDR3, the DNA is TGTGCCACCAGCAGAGATATCGGGAGGGGCGAGCAGTACTTC. It encodes CATSRDIGRGEQYF. This chain connects TRBV15 to TRBJ2-7; 8 nucleotides line up with TRBD2. This CDR3 has 14 residues. CDR1 and CDR2 from the germline V gene are LNHNV and YYDKDF (reference sequence). Trimming at V came to 0 bases and at J to 6 bases, leaving 4 bases not matched to a gene.